The next 22 T cell receptor beta chains were all read from a single sample in a study of human T cells and chemical hapten exposure. Time point meaning: pre-sensitization, week 0. Treatment in this sample: therapeutic diphenylcyclopropenone sensitization with weekly scalp DPC. Researchers extracted total RNA from unfractionated whole blood. TCRdb used MiXCR to reprocess the RACE reads, holding one entry per CDR3 protein. The data hold tens of thousands of distinct CDR3 sequences, with 8.5% to 10% observed a single time. The material was whole blood, obtained in connection with sensitization to the hapten diphenylcyclopropenone (DPC). Receptors were obtained from a woman aged 25-40 years with alopecia areata. Some clones in this sample may be carry-over from other donors' samples.

The table lists this clonotype with many counts. The chain has TRBV6-2 or TRBV6-3 and TRBJ2-6; perhaps TRBD1 as D (6 bases). CDR1 is MNHEY and CDR2 is SVGEGT in the germline V gene. V was cut by 5 bases and J by 1 base, with 9 bases left in between. The CDR3 runs 15 residues. CDR3 coding DNA: TGTGCCAGCAGTCGCACAGGGTCTGGGGCCAACGTCCTGACTTTC. Translation: CASSRTGSGANVLTF.

The CDR3 is CASASGGAVVGFF. The CDR3 nucleotides are TGTGCCAGCGCGAGCGGGGGGGCGGTCGTTGGGTTCTTC. The V call is TRBV2, the J call TRBJ2-1; 10 bases fit TRBD2. Germline V gives CDR1 SNHLY, CDR2 FYNNEI. There are 13 residues in the CDR3. Germline trimming cut 8 bases from V and 15 bases from J; bases unmatched to any gene: 13. Based on the CDR3 plus reference TRBV2 and TRBJ2-1, the full variable domain is EPEVTQTPSHQVTQMGQEVILRCVPISNHLYFYWYRQILGQKVEFLVSFYNNEISEKSEIFDDQFSVERPDGSNFTLKIRSTKLEDSAMYFCASASGGAVVGFFGPGTRLTVL.

The V gene is TRBV10-2, the J gene TRBJ2-2; D remains unclear. There are 12 residues in the CDR3. Germline CDR1 is WSHSY and CDR2 is SAAADI. The ends were cut back, 10 bases at V and 0 bases at J, with 6 bases in the middle. The CDR3 is CATEANTGELFF. CDR3 bases: TGCGCCACTGAGGCGAACACCGGGGAGCTGTTTTTT.

This rearrangement joins TRBV29-1 to TRBJ2-3, with TRBD1 as a possible D gene (6 bases). This CDR3 spans 11 amino acids. The V end lost 5 bases, the J end lost 4 bases, and 7 bases lay between the germline ends. Germline V CDR1 and CDR2: SQVTM, ANQGSEA. The CDR3 sequence is CSVPGADTQYF. Written as DNA, the CDR3 is TGCAGCGTTCCAGGGGCAGATACGCAGTATTTT.

The sample holds a few counts of this clonotype. This chain connects TRBV20-1 to TRBJ1-1; no reliable D call. From germline, CDR1 is DFQATT and CDR2 SNEGSKA (reference sequence). Trimming removed 1 base from V and 3 bases from J, with 9 bases in between. This CDR3 comprises 13 residues. Here the CDR3 DNA reads TGCAGTGCTAGAGCTTCGCTTTACACTGAAGCTTTCTTT. Translation: CSARASLYTEAFF.

In this sample, this clonotype turned up a few times. This rearrangement joins TRBV29-1 to TRBJ2-7, with TRBD2 matching over 12 bases. V shed 4 bases, J shed 2 bases, and the junction held 12 bases outside the gene matches. The germline gives CDR1 SQVTM, CDR2 ANQGSEA. This CDR3 region has 17 residues. This CDR3 is CSVVGTSGGPGTYEQYF. The CDR3 DNA reads as TGCAGCGTTGTGGGAACTAGCGGGGGGCCGGGGACCTACGAGCAGTACTTC.

The chain has TRBV20-1 and TRBJ1-3; 8 bases line up with TRBD1. Trimming removed 5 bases from V and 1 base from J; junction bases left unmatched: 4. Germline loops: CDR1 DFQATT, CDR2 SNEGSKA (reference sequence). This CDR3 contains 14 residues. The CDR3 nucleotides read TGCAGTGCTGGGACAGGCGGATCTGGAAACACCATATATTTT. Protein sequence: CSAGTGGSGNTIYF.

This clonotype was counted only a few times. This sequence joins TRBV5-1 and TRBJ1-1, with D perhaps TRBD1 (6 bases). Trimming shortened V by 5 bases and J by 0 bases, and 11 bases separated the two germline ends. Looked up from germline, CDR1 is SGHRS and CDR2 is YFSETQ. The CDR3 contains 14 residues. The CDR3 bases are TGCGCCAGCAGGCGGGACACTATGAACACTGAAGCTTTCTTT. Protein: CASRRDTMNTEAFF.

This clonotype was counted at least ten times. An end of the junction does not agree with germline; a read error may underlie this. The chain joins TRBV2 to TRBJ1-2; D is uncertain. The CDR3 has 14 amino acids. Per germline, CDR1 SNHLY and CDR2 FYNNEI. As DNA, the CDR3 is TGTGCCAGCAGTGAGAGGGAGCTTGACTATGGCGACACCTTC. It encodes CASSERELDYGDTF.

This clonotype was recorded at least ten times. The rearrangement joins TRBV5-1 to TRBJ1-1; D is possibly TRBD1 (5 bases). Trimming removed 2 bases from V and 0 bases from J, with 11 bases in between. The CDR3 loop spans 15 amino acids. Germline lookup yields CDR1 SGHRS and CDR2 YFSETQ. CDR3 in DNA: TGCGCCAGCAGCTTTGACAGTCGGGTGAACACTGAAGCTTTCTTT. This encodes CASSFDSRVNTEAFF.

The chain carries TRBV12-3 or TRBV12-4 and TRBJ1-1; a weak D match, TRBD1 (6 bases). This CDR3 region has 15 residues. V dropped 6 bases and J dropped 8 bases, with 22 bases sitting between them. CDR3 DNA: TGTGCCAGCAGGTGGGGGCAGGGGACCCAGGGAGAAGCTTTCTTT. It is translated as CASRWGQGTQGEAFF.

This clonotype was counted many times. The V and J genes are TRBV6-2 or TRBV6-3 and TRBJ2-1, with 8 bases that match TRBD2. The ends lost 6 bases at V and 2 bases at J; junction bases unmatched: 6. This CDR3 region has 15 residues. CDR1 and CDR2 from the germline V gene are MNHEY and SVGEGT. CDR3 sequence: CASSYSGETYNEQFF. CDR3 sequence (DNA): TGTGCCAGCAGCTATAGCGGGGAAACCTACAATGAGCAGTTCTTC.

This clonotype has ten or more counts. CDR3 region: CASREKGAGNTIYF. The CDR3 bases are TGTGCCAGCAGGGAGAAGGGGGCAGGAAACACCATATATTTT. The V and J genes are TRBV7-2 and TRBJ1-3, with 7 bases fitting TRBD1. V dropped 6 bases and J dropped 4; count of bases not matched to a gene: 6. The CDR3 has 14 amino acids. Germline assignment: CDR1 SGHTA and CDR2 FQGNSA.

The chain links TRBV6-2 or TRBV6-3 to TRBJ1-2; D is possibly TRBD1 (5 bases). Trimming cost V 6 bases and J 2 bases, with 16 bases left between them. Germline V gene sequence: CDR1 MNHEY, CDR2 SVGEGT. This CDR3 contains 15 residues. The CDR3 here is CASRTPGRINYGYTF. CDR3 sequence (DNA): TGTGCCAGCAGAACGCCGGGACGGATCAACTATGGCTACACCTTC.

There are a few counts of this clonotype. The rearrangement uses TRBV18 and TRBJ2-7; no definite D call. Trimming shortened V by 4 bases and J by 3 bases, and 7 bases separated the two germline ends. The CDR3 has 12 residues. Germline V gene sequence: CDR1 KGHSH, CDR2 LQKENI. The CDR3 loop is CASSQGNYEQYF. In DNA, the CDR3 is TGTGCCAGCTCACAGGGAAACTACGAGCAGTACTTC.

This clonotype showed up many times. This chain uses TRBV24-1 with TRBJ2-3; 10 bases agree with TRBD2. CDR3 size: 17 residues. J was trimmed by 8 bases and V by 2 bases; bases with no gene match: 12. Germline values: CDR1 KGHDR, CDR2 SFDVKD. The CDR3 sequence is CATSDYWERGGGGTQYF. CDR3 sequence (DNA): TGTGCCACCAGTGATTATTGGGAGCGGGGGGGCGGCGGTACGCAGTATTTT.

The chain recombines TRBV5-5 with TRBJ1-6; TRBD1 is a possible D gene (6 bases). CDR1 is SGHKS, CDR2 YYEKEE, per germline (reference sequence). V was pared by 4 bases and J by 1 base, with 15 bases between. This CDR3 has 17 amino acids. The CDR3: CASSRSGGSSYNSPLHF. DNA of the CDR3: TGTGCCAGCAGCCGGAGCGGGGGCTCGTCCTATAATTCACCCCTCCACTTT.

Ten or more counts support this clonotype. This chain uses TRBV5-6 with TRBJ1-4, with 8 bases aligning to TRBD1. In germline, CDR1 is SGHDT, CDR2 YYEEEE. J gave up 7 bases and V 5 bases, and 7 bases lay outside the gene matches. This CDR3 has 14 residues. The CDR3 spells CASRSTGETEKLFF. Here the CDR3 DNA reads TGTGCCAGCAGGTCGACAGGGGAAACTGAAAAACTGTTTTTT.

This clonotype was found a few times. The chain is built from TRBV5-1 and TRBJ1-6; 7 bases fit TRBD1. The junction had 10 bases not matched to a gene; V was cut back by 4 bases and J by 0 bases. Germline V gives CDR1 SGHRS, CDR2 YFSETQ. CDR3 size: 18 residues. CDR3 DNA sequence: TGCGCCAGCAGCACATTTCCGACAGGGACCTCCTATAATTCACCCCTCCACTTT. Protein product: CASSTFPTGTSYNSPLHF.

A few counts support this clonotype. V and J are TRBV5-5 and TRBJ2-5; D uncertain. CDR3 length: 13 residues. V gave up 0 bases and J gave up 5 bases, with 8 bases separating them. Germline loops: CDR1 SGHKS, CDR2 YYEKEE (reference sequence). CDR3 nucleotide sequence: TGTGCCAGCAGCTTGGACCCCCTGGAGACCCAGTACTTC. This encodes CASSLDPLETQYF.

The rearrangement uses TRBV20-1 and TRBJ2-5; possibly TRBD1 or TRBD2 for D (6 bases each). Germline loops: CDR1 DFQATT, CDR2 SNEGSKA (reference sequence). This CDR3 is 12 amino acids long. V shed 6 bases and J shed 7 bases, with 15 bases lying between them. The CDR3 DNA reads TGCAGTGCGGGAAGGGGGGCGGGGACCCAGTACTTC. This codes for CSAGRGAGTQYF.

This clonotype appeared a few times. The chain uses TRBV5-1 and TRBJ2-1, with TRBD2 as a possible D gene (5 bases). V lost 9 bases, J lost 0 bases, and 19 bases lay in between. This CDR3 is 16 amino acids long. From germline, CDR1 is SGHRS and CDR2 YFSETQ. The DNA of the CDR3 is TGCGCCACCAGTGGAGGTGGCCTTAGCTCCTACAATGAGCAGTTCTTC. The encoded protein is CATSGGGLSSYNEQFF.